Listed here is a single T cell receptor beta chain. What it recognizes is unknown. Splitting of each subset's genomic DNA was done evenly across several immunoSEQ plates. Libraries were prepared by immunoSEQ multiplex PCR; TCRdb keeps only in-frame clonotypes and omits some of them. The sample records some 2,500,000 clones, roughly 93% being singletons. The data belong to a study of shared clonotypes between healthy human individuals. Study in general: A donor's plate count was three for CD4 naive and three for CD4 memory; CD8 naive had two and CD8 memory one. Study-level results: An effect of sequencing depth on clonotype sharing among donors was expected.

Per the germline V gene, CDR1 is SGHDT and CDR2 is YYEEEE. Trimming left V 0 bases short and J 3 bases short, with 7 bases between. This CDR3 has 14 amino acids. Partitioning of CD4+ cells yielded a CD45RA+ naive subset and a CD45RA-negative memory subset. This chain uses TRBV5-6 with TRBJ2-1; D remains ambiguous. The receptor was derived from a young man in good health. Some clones in this sample may be carry-over from other donors' samples. What was sequenced was naive CD4+ T cells from PBMCs. Subset noted: CD45RA+ positively selected. This CDR3 reads CASSLGQIYNEQFF. The CDR3 DNA is TGTGCCAGCAGCTTGGGTCAAATCTACAATGAGCAGTTCTTC.